This TCR beta chain was recorded in a study of shared clonotypes between healthy human individuals. With 2 bases clipped from V and 5 bases from J, the junction kept 5 bases outside the gene matches. The V gene's germline CDR1 is SGHTS and CDR2 YDEGEE. CDR3 length: 15 residues. Study results and limitations: Collection of samples was limited to blood; tissue repertoires likely differ.

The authors ran the assay at deep level. The authors loaded around 220 ng DNA, about 30,000 T cell genomes, into sorted-subset replicate PCRs. Only in-frame clones appear in the TCRdb table, and some are missing; sequencing was by immunoSEQ multiplex PCR. The data contain some 1.5 million clones, approximately 98% of them singletons. This clone was seen once. Antigen: not known. This receptor was taken from a man aged 25 to 40 in good health. Source material: naive CD4+ T cells sorted from blood. Subset meaning: CD45RA+ positively selected. This chain connects TRBV5-8 to TRBJ1-5, with 9 bases that match TRBD1. The chain's CDR3 is CASSFDRGGDQPQHF. The CDR3 DNA follows: TGTGCCAGCAGCTTTGACAGGGGGGGAGATCAGCCCCAGCATTTT.